These 4 T cell receptor beta chains came from one sample sequenced in a study of blood T cells in healthy people across ages. The use of a sample-barcoded 5' primer and a J-beta primer mix characterized a second PCR of roughly 6 to 11 cycles. MiXCR was run by TCRdb on the 5' RACE reads, yielding one entry per CDR3 protein. The data hold about 760,000 distinct CDR3 sequences, with about 56% observed a single time. Sequencing was carried out using blood. The receptors stem from a man in his forties in good health.

This clonotype was seen just once. V and J are TRBV20-1 and TRBJ2-4, with D possibly TRBD2 on 5 matching bases. Germline CDR1 and CDR2: DFQATT and SNEGSKA (reference sequence). This CDR3 spans 13 amino acids. V was trimmed by 6 bases and J by 13 bases, leaving 22 bases between them. Here the CDR3 reads CSAHAAGQREQYF. The CDR3, as DNA: TGCAGTGCCCATGCGGCGGGTCAAAGGGAGCAGTACTTC.

This clonotype was found a few times. V and J are TRBV27 and TRBJ2-1; 9 nucleotides line up with TRBD1. The CDR3 length is 16 residues. Trimming took 8 bases from V and 4 from J; bases not matched to a gene: 12. CDR1 MNHEY and CDR2 SMNVEV come from the germline V gene (reference sequence). The CDR3 DNA follows: TGTGCCAGCGGGGGATCGACAGGGGGGCTTTACAATGAGCAGTTCTTC. This translates into CASGGSTGGLYNEQFF.

The V call is TRBV5-1, the J call TRBJ2-3, with TRBD2 matching 7 bases. The CDR3 has 14 amino acids. The V gene's germline CDR1 is SGHRS and CDR2 YFSETQ. J was trimmed by 4 bases and V by 1 base; bases with no gene match: 3. CDR3 protein: CASSLSGAADTQYF. The CDR3 nucleotides read TGCGCCAGCAGCTTGAGCGGGGCGGCAGATACGCAGTATTTT.

The chain carries TRBV24-1 and TRBJ2-2; unclear D gene. This CDR3 is 14 amino acids long. Germline V lookup: CDR1 KGHDR, CDR2 SFDVKD. The V end was cut by 8 bases, the J end by 1 base, with 10 bases between. The CDR3 DNA reads as TGTGCCACCACCAAGGACCAGAACACCGGGGAGCTGTTTTTT. Translating gives CATTKDQNTGELFF.